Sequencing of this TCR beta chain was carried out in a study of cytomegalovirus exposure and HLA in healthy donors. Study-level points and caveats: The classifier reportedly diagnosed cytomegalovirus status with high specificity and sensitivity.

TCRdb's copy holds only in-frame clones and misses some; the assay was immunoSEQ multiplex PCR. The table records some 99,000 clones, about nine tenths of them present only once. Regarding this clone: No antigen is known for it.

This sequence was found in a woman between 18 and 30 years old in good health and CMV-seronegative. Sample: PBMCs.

The CDR3 region is CASSQLSEAFF. The CDR3 DNA reads TGTGCCAGCAGTCAACTATCCGAAGCTTTCTTT. The rearrangement joins TRBV28 to TRBJ1-1; D gene uncertain. Trimming took 5 bases from V and 8 from J, leaving 9 bases between them. This CDR3 is 11 amino acids long. Germline V gene data show CDR1 as MDHEN and CDR2 as SYDVKM.